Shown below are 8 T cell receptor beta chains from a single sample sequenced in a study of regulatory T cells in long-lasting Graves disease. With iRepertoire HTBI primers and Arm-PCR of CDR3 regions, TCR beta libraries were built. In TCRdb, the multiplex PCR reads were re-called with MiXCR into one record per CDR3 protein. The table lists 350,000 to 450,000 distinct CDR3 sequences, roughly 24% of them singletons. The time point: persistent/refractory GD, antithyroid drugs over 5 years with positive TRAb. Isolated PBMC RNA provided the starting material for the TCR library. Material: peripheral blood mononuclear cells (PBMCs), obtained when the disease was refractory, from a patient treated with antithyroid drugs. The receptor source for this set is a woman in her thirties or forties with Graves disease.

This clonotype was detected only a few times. CDR3 nucleotide sequence: TGCGCCAGCAGCTTCAAACAACCTACAAGACAGGGTCCCTACGAGCAGTACTTC. Residues: CASSFKQPTRQGPYEQYF. This rearrangement joins TRBV5-1 to TRBJ2-7, with 7 bases aligning to TRBD1. CDR3 length: 18 residues. V lost 2 bases and J lost 2; bases outside the gene matches: 16. CDR1 is SGHRS and CDR2 is YFSETQ in the germline V gene.

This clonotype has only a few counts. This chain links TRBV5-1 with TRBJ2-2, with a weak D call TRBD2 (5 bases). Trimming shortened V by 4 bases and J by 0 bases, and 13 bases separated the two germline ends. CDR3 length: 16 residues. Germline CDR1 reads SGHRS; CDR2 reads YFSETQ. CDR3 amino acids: CASSARLHANTGELFF. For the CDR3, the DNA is TGCGCCAGCAGCGCGAGACTACACGCGAACACCGGGGAGCTGTTTTTT.

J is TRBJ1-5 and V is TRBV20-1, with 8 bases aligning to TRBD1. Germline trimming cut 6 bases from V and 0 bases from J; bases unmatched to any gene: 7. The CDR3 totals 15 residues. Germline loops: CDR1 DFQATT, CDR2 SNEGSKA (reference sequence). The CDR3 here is CSAHTGGTSNQPQHF. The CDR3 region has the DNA TGCAGTGCCCATACAGGGGGAACTAGCAATCAGCCCCAGCATTTT.

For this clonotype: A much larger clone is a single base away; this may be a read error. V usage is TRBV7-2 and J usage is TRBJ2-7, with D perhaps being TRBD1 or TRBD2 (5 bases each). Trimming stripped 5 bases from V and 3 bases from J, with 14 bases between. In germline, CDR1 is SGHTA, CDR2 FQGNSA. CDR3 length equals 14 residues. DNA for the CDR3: TGTGCCAGCAGCCGGGGCCATAGATTCTACGAGCAGTACTTC. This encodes CASSRGHRFYEQYF.

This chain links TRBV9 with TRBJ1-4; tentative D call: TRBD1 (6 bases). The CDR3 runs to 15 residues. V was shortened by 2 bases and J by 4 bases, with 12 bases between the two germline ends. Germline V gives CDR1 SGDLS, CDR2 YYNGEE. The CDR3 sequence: CASSVGGAGNEKLFF. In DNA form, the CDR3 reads TGTGCCAGCAGCGTTGGGGGGGCTGGTAATGAAAAACTGTTTTTT.

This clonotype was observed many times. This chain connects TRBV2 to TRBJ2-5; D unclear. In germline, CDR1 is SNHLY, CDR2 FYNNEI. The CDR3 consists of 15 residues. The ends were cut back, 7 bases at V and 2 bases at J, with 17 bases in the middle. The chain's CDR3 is CASTGDRVSQETQYF. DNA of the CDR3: TGTGCCAGCACGGGCGATCGGGTTTCGCAAGAGACCCAGTACTTC.

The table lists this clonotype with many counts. The DNA for the CDR3 is TGTGCCTGCCGCCGGGATCACTCACTCTACGAGCAGTACTTC. It codes for CACRRDHSLYEQYF. V gene TRBV6-2 or TRBV6-3 combines with J gene TRBJ2-7; D possibly corresponds to TRBD2 (5 bases). The germline V gene has CDR1 MNHEY and CDR2 SVGEGT. The CDR3 is made up of 14 amino acids. With 11 bases removed from V and 3 bases from J, the gap between germline ends came to 20 bases.

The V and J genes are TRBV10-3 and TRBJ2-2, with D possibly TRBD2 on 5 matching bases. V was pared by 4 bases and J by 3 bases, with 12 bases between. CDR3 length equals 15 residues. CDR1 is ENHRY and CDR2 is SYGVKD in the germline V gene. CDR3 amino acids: CAISAGKKDTGELFF. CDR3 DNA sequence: TGTGCCATCAGTGCGGGGAAGAAGGACACCGGGGAGCTGTTTTTT.